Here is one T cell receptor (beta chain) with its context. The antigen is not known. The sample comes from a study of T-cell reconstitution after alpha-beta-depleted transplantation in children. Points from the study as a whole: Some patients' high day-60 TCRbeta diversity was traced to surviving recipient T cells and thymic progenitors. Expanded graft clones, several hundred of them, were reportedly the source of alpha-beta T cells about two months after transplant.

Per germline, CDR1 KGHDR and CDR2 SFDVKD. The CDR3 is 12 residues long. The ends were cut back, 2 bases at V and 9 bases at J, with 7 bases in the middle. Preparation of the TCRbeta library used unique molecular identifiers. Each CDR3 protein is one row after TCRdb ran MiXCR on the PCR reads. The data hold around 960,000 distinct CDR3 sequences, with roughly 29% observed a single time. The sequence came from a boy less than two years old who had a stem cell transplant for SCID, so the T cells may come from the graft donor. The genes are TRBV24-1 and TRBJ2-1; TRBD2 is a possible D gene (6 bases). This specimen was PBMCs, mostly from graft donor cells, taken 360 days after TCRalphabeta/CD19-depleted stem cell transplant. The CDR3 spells CATSDWGGEQFF. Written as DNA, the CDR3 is TGTGCCACCAGTGATTGGGGAGGTGAGCAGTTCTTC.